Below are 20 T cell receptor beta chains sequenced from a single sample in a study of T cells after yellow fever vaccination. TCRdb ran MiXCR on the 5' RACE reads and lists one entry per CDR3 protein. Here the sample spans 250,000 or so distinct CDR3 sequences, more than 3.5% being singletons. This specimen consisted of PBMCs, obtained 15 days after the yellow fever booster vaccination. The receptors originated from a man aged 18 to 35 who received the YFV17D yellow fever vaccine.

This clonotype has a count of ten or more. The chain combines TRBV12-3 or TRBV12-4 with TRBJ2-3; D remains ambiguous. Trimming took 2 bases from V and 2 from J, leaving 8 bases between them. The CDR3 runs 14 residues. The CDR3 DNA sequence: TGTGCCAGCAGTTTATCCCGTGCCACAGATACGCAGTATTTT. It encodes CASSLSRATDTQYF.

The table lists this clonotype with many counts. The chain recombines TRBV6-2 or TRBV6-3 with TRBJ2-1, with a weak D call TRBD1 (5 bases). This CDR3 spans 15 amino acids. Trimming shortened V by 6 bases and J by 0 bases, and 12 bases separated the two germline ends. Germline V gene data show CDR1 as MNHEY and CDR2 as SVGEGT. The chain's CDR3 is CASSRQLSSYNEQFF. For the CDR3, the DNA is TGTGCCAGCAGCAGACAGTTAAGCTCCTACAATGAGCAGTTCTTC.

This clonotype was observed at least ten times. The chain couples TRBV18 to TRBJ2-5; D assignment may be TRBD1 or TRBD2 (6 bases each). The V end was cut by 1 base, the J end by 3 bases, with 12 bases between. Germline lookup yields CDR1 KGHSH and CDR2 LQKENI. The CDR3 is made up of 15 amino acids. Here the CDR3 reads CASSPRRGDKETQYF. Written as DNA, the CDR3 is TGTGCCAGCTCACCACGAAGGGGGGACAAAGAGACCCAGTACTTC.

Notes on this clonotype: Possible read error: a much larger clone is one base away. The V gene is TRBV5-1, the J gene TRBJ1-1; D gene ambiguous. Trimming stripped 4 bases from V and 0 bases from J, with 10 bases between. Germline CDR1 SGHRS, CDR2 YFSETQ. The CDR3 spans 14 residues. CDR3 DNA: TGCGCCAGCAGCCCATGTGGCGTGAACACTGAAGCTTTCTTT. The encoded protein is CASSPCGVNTEAFF.

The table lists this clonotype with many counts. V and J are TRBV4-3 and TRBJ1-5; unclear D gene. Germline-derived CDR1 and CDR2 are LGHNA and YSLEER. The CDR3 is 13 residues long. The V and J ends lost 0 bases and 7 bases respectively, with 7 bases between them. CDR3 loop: CASSQDRLQPQHF. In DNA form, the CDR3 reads TGCGCCAGCAGCCAAGATCGGTTGCAGCCCCAGCATTTT.

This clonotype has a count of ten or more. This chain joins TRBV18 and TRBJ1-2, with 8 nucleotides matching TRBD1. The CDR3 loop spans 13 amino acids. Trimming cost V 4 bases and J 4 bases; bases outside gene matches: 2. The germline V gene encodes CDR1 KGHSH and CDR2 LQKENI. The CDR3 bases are TGTGCCAGCTCACTACAGGGGGGCTATGGCTACACCTTC. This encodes CASSLQGGYGYTF.

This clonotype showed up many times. As DNA, the CDR3 is TGTGCCATCAGTTTCACCGGGGAGCTGTTTTTT. It codes for CAISFTGELFF. The chain uses TRBV10-3 and TRBJ2-2; D gene ambiguous. Trimming took off 5 bases at V and 4 bases at J, with 2 bases between the two ends. In germline, CDR1 is ENHRY, CDR2 SYGVKD. There are 11 residues in the CDR3.

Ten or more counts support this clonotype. The CDR3 nucleotides are TGTGCCAGCAGCCCCCCAAATAGAGGGTCAAGGGATGAAAAACTGTTTTTT. This translates into CASSPPNRGSRDEKLFF. The chain links TRBV11-2 to TRBJ1-4; D is uncertain. The germline V gene has CDR1 SGHAT and CDR2 FQNNGV. With 5 bases removed from V and 6 bases from J, the gap between germline ends came to 22 bases. The CDR3 consists of 17 residues.

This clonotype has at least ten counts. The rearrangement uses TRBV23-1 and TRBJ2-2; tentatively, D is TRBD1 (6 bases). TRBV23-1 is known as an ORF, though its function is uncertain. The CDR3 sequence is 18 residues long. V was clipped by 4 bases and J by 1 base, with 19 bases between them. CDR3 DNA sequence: TGCGCCAGCAGTCCGCGACGTAAAATGGGACAGAACACCGGGGAGCTGTTTTTT. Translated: CASSPRRKMGQNTGELFF.

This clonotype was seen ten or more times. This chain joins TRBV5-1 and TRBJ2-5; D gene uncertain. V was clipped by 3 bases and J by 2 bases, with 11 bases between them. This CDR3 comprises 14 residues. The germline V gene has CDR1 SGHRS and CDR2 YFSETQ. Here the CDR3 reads CASSSMSTQETQYF. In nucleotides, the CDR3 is TGCGCCAGCAGCTCAATGTCTACTCAAGAGACCCAGTACTTC.

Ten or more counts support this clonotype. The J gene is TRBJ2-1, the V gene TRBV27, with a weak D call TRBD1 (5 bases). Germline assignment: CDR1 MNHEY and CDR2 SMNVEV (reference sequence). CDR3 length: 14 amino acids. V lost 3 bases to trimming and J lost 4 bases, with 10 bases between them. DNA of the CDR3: TGTGCCAGCAGTTTTGACAGCTCATACAATGAGCAGTTCTTC. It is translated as CASSFDSSYNEQFF.

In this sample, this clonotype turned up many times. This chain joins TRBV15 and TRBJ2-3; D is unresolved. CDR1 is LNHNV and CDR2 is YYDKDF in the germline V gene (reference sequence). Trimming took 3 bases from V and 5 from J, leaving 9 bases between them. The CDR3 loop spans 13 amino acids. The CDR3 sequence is CATSRINQDTQYF. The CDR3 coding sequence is TGTGCCACCAGCAGGATAAATCAAGATACGCAGTATTTT.

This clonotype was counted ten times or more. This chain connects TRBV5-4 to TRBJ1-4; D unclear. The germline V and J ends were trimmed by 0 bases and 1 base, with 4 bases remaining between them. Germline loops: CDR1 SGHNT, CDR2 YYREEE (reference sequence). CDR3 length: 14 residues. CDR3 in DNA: TGTGCCAGCAGCTTGGGTGAAACTAATGAAAAACTGTTTTTT. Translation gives CASSLGETNEKLFF.

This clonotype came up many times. The CDR3 region has the DNA TGTGCCAGCAGCTCGGACAGAGCCACAGATACGCAGTATTTT. As protein: CASSSDRATDTQYF. The chain recombines TRBV7-9 with TRBJ2-3, with a weak D call TRBD1 (6 bases). The CDR3 runs 14 residues. V was trimmed by 4 bases and J by 2 bases, leaving 10 bases between them. Germline loops: CDR1 SEHNR, CDR2 FQNEAQ (reference sequence). Variable domain in full (rest from reference TRBV7-9 and TRBJ2-3): DTGVSQNPRHKITKRGQNVTFRCDPISEHNRLYWYRQTLGQGPEFLTYFQNEAQLEKSRLLSDRFSAERPKGSFSTLEIQRTEQGDSAMYLCASSSDRATDTQYFGPGTRLTVL.

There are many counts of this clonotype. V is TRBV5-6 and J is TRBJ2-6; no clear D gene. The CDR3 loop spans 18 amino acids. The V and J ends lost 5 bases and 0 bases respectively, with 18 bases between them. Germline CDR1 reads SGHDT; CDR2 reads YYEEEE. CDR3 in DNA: TGTGCCAGCAGTAAAGGGCGGCTAATTAGCTCTGGGGCCAACGTCCTGACTTTC. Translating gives CASSKGRLISSGANVLTF. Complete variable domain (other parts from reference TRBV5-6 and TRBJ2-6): DAGVTQSPTHLIKTRGQQVTLRCSPKSGHDTVSWYQQALGQGPQFIFQYYEEEERQRGNFPDRFSGHQFPNYSSELNVNALLLGDSALYLCASSKGRLISSGANVLTFGAGSRLTVL.

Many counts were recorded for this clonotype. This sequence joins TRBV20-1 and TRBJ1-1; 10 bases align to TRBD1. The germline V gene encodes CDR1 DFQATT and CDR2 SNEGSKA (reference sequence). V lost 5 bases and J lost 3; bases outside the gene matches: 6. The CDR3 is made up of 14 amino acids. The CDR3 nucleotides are TGCAGTGCTCCCCGACAGGGGGCTTACACTGAAGCTTTCTTT. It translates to CSAPRQGAYTEAFF.

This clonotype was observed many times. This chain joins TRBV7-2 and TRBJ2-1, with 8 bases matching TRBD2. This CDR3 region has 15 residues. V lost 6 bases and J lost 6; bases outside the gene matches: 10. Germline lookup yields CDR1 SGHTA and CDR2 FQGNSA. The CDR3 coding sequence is TGTGCCAGCAGTTATTACACCGGGACTAGCAATGAGCAGTTCTTC. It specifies CASSYYTGTSNEQFF.

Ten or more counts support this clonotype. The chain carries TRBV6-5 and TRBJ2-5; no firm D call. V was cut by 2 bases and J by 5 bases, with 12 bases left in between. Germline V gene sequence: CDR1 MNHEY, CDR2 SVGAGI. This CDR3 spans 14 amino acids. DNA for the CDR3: TGTGCCAGCAGTTACAGTGGCCACCGGGAGACCCAGTACTTC. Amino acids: CASSYSGHRETQYF.

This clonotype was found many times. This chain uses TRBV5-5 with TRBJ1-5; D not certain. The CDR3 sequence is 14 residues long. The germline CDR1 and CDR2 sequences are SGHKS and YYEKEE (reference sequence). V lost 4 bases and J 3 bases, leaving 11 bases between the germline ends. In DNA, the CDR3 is TGTGCCAGCAGCCGTGGGTCTTCCAATCAGCCCCAGCATTTT. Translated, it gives CASSRGSSNQPQHF.

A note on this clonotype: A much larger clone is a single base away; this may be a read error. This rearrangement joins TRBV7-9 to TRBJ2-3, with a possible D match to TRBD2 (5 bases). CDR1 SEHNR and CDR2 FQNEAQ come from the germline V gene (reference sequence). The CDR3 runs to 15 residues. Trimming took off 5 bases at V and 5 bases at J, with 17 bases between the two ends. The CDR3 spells CASSRRWGFGDTQYF. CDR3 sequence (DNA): TGTGCCAGCAGCCGGAGGTGGGGATTCGGAGATACGCAGTATTTT.